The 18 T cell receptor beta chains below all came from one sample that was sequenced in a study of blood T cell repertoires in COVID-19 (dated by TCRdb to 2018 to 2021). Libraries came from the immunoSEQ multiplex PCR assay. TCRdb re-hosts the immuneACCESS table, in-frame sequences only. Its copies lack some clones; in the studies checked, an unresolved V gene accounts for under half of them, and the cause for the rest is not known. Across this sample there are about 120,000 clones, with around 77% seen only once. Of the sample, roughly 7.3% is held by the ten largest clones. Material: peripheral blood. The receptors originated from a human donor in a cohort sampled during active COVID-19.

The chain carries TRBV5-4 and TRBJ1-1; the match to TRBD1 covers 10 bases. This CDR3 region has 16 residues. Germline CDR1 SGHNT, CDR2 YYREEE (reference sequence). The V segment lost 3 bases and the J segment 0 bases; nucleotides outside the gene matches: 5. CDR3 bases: TGTGCCAGCAGCTCGGACAGGGGGGAGATGAACACTGAAGCTTTCTTT. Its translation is CASSSDRGEMNTEAFF.

CDR3 amino acids: CASRLRTDPNTEAFF. The CDR3 DNA is TGCGCCAGCAGGCTCCGGACAGACCCGAACACTGAAGCTTTCTTT. This chain connects TRBV10-1 to TRBJ1-1; TRBD1 might be the D (6 bases). The CDR3 is made up of 15 amino acids. Trimming left V 6 bases short and J 1 base short, with 15 bases between. The germline V gene has CDR1 WNHNN and CDR2 SYGVQD (reference sequence).

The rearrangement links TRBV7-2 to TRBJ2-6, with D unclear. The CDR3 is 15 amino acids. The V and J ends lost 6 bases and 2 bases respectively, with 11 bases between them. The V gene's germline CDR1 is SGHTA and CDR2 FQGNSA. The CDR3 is CASSYWSPGANVLTF. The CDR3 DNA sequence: TGTGCCAGCAGTTACTGGAGTCCTGGGGCCAACGTCCTGACTTTC. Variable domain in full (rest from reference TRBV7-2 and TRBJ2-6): GAGVSQSPSNKVTEKGKDVELRCDPISGHTALYWYRQSLGQGLEFLIYFQGNSAPDKSGLPSDRFSAERTGGSVSTLTIQRTQQEDSAVYLCASSYWSPGANVLTFGAGSRLTVL.

The CDR3 DNA reads TGTGCCAGCAGCAACGGTGCGGGAGATACGCAGTATTTT. Protein product: CASSNGAGDTQYF. The chain couples TRBV11-2 to TRBJ2-3; weak D call: TRBD2 (5 bases). This CDR3 comprises 13 residues. The ends were cut back, 5 bases at V and 5 bases at J, with 11 bases in the middle. Germline-derived CDR1 and CDR2 are SGHAT and FQNNGV.

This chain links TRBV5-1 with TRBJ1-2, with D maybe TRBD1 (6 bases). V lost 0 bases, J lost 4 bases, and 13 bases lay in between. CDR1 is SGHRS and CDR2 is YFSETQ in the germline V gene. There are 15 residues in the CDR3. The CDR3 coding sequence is TGCGCCAGCAGCTTGGGAATACAGGGTGCCTATGGCTACACCTTC. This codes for CASSLGIQGAYGYTF.

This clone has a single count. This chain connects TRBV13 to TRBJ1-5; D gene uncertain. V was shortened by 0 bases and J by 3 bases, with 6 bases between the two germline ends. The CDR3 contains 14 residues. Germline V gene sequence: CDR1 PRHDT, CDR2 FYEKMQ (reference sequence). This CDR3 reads CASSLGRDNQPQHF. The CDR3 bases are TGTGCCAGCAGCTTAGGCCGGGACAATCAGCCCCAGCATTTT.

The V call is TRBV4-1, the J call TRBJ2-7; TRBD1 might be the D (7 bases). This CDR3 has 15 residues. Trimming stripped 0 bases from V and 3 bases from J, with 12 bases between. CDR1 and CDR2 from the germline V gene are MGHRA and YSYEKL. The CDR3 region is CASSQEDRTIYEQYF. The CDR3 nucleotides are TGCGCCAGCAGCCAAGAGGACAGGACTATCTACGAGCAGTACTTC.

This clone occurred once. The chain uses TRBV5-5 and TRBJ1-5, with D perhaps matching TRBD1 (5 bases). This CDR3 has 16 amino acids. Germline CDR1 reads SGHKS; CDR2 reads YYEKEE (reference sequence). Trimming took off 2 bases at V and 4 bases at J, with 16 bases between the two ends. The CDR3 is CASSLEGGRENQPQHF. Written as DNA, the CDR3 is TGTGCCAGCAGCTTAGAAGGTGGCAGGGAAAATCAGCCCCAGCATTTT.

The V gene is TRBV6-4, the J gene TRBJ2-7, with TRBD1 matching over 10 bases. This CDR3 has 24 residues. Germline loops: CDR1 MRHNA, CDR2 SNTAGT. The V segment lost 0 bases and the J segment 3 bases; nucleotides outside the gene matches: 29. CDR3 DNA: TGTGCCAGCAGTGACTCGACTTGGGACAGGGGCGAGAGGGTAAAAGAGATACTGTGCTACGAGCAGTACTTC. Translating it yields CASSDSTWDRGERVKEILCYEQYF.

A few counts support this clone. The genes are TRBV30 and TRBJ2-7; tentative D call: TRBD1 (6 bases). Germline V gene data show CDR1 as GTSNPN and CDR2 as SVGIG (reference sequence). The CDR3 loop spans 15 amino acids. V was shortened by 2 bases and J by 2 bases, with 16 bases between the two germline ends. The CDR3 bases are TGTGCCTGGAGTACAGGGACACAAGCCCCCTACGAGCAGTACTTC. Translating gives CAWSTGTQAPYEQYF.

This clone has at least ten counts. The CDR3 nucleotides read TGCAGCGTTGAAAAGGACAGGGGCTATGGCTACACCTTC. Protein product: CSVEKDRGYGYTF. The chain couples TRBV29-1 to TRBJ1-2; 9 nucleotides align to TRBD1. The CDR3 loop spans 13 amino acids. With V trimmed by 2 bases and J by 4 bases, 2 bases remained unmatched. Germline V gene lookup returns CDR1 SQVTM and CDR2 ANQGSEA. Drawing the rest from reference TRBV29-1 and TRBJ1-2, the complete variable domain is SAVISQKPSRDICQRGTSLTIQCQVDSQVTMMFWYRQQPGQSLTLIATANQGSEATYESGFVIDKFPISRPNLTFSTLTVSNMSPEDSSIYLCSVEKDRGYGYTFGSGTRLTVV.

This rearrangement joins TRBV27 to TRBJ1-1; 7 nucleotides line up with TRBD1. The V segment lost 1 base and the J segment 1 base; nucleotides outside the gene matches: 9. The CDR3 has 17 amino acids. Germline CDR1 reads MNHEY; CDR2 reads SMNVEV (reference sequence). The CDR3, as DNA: TGTGCCAGCAGTTTATTAATTTCTCAGGGGGAGAACACTGAAGCTTTCTTT. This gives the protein CASSLLISQGENTEAFF.

DNA for the CDR3: TGTGCCAGCAGTTTAGGGGCCGACACTGAAGCTTTCTTT. It is translated as CASSLGADTEAFF. This chain connects TRBV27 to TRBJ1-1, with D perhaps TRBD1 (5 bases). This CDR3 is 13 amino acids long. Germline CDR1 is MNHEY and CDR2 is SMNVEV (reference sequence). V was pared by 2 bases and J by 3 bases, with 7 bases between.

CDR3 region: CASGPFSGANVLTF. The CDR3 nucleotides are TGTGCCAGCGGGCCTTTCTCTGGGGCCAACGTCCTGACTTTC. The V gene is TRBV5-4, the J gene TRBJ2-6; unclear D gene. The CDR3 sequence is 14 residues long. V lost 7 bases, J lost 0 bases, and 8 bases lay in between. Germline V gene lookup returns CDR1 SGHNT and CDR2 YYREEE (reference sequence). The whole variable domain, filled in from reference TRBV5-4 and TRBJ2-6, reads ETGVTQSPTHLIKTRGQQVTLRCSSQSGHNTVSWYQQALGQGPQFIFQYYREEENGRGNFPPRFSGLQFPNYSSELNVNALELDDSALYLCASGPFSGANVLTFGAGSRLTVL.

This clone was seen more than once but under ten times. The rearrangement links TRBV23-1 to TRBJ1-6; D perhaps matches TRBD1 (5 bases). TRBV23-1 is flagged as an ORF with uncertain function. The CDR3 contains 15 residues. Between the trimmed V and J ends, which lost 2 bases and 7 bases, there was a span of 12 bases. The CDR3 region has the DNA TGCGCCAGCAGTCAACGGGCAGGGCACAATTCACCCCTCCACTTT. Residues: CASSQRAGHNSPLHF.

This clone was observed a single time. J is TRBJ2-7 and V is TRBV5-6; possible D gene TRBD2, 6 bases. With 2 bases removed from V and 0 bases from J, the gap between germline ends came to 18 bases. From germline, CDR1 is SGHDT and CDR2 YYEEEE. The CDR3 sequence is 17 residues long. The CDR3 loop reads CASSLWRSGRPSYEQYF. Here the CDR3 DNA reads TGTGCCAGCAGCTTATGGAGAAGTGGGAGGCCCTCCTACGAGCAGTACTTC.

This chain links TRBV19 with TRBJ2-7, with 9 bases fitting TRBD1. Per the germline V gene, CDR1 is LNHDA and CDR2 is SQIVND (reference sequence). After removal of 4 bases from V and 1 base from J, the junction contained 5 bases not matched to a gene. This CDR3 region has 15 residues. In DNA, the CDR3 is TGTGCCAGTAGTAACCCCGGGACAGGGTCCTACGAGCAGTACTTC. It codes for CASSNPGTGSYEQYF.

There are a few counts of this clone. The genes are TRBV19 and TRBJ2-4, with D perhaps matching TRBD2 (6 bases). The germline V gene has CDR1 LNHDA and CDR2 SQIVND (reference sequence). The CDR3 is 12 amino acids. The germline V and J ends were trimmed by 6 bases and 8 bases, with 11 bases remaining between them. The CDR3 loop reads CASSGRRDIQYF. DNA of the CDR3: TGTGCCAGTAGCGGCAGGAGGGACATTCAGTACTTC.